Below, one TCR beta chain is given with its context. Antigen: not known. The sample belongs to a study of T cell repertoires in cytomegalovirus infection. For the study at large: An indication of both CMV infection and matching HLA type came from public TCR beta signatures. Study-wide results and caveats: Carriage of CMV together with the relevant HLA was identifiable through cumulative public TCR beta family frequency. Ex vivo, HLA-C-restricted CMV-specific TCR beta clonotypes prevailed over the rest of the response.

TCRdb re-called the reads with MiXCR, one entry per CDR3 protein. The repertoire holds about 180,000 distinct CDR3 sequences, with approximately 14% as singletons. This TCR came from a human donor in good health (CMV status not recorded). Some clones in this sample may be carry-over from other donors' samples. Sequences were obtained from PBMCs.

The CDR3 DNA follows: TGTGCCAGTAGTATAACTAGCGGGAGGACGTACGAGCAGTACTTC. It is translated as CASSITSGRTYEQYF. This chain links TRBV19 with TRBJ2-7; 12 positions match TRBD2. Trimming took 2 bases from V and 4 from J; bases not matched to a gene: 3. The CDR3 is 15 amino acids. Per the germline V gene, CDR1 is LNHDA and CDR2 is SQIVND (reference sequence).